This T cell receptor (beta chain) is from a study of CXCR3-negative and CXCR3-positive naive CD8 T cells. With UMI labels, 5' RACE was used to prepare the TRB cDNA libraries. TCRdb re-called the 5' RACE reads and catalogs CDR3 proteins one per entry, DNA excluded. The sample totals over 100,000 distinct CDR3 sequences; its top ten clones hold over 0.35%. CDR3 length: 12 amino acids. Germline-derived CDR1 and CDR2 are WNHNN and SYGVQD (reference sequence). Study-level results: Researchers report that CXCR3-positive naive cells carry more hydrophobic TRB CDR3s than CXCR3-negative naive cells.

With respect to this clonotype: Its antigen is currently unknown.

Sequences were obtained from naive CXCR3+ CD8+ T cells from blood. The subset: CD45RO-CCR7+CD27+CD95- naive CD8+ T cells expressing CXCR3 (TNR3+). The TCR originated in a human donor in good health. Some clones in this sample may be carry-over from other donors' samples. The V call is TRBV10-1, the J call TRBJ2-7. CDR3 in amino acids: CASSDVGYEQYF.